This is a list of T cell receptor beta chains from one sample in a study of glioma-infiltrating T cells after dendritic cell vaccination. Generated by immunoSEQ multiplex PCR, the TCRdb table keeps only in-frame clones and is missing some. The table has tens of thousands of clones, 83% seen once; the top ten hold 6.8%. The material was blood, obtained after dendritic cell vaccination. The receptors were gathered from a human donor with glioblastoma. Both conserved end residues are trimmed from each CDR3. The size field is filled for only some rows; it gives once, few, many or a size class.

clone_size	v_call	cdr3_aa
NA	TRBV10-2	ASNPSGEGEDTEAF
NA	TRBV30	AWRVGPGDPEAF
NA	TRBV27	ASRVTGSTEAF
NA	TRBV18	ASSPYYGTGDEQY
NA	TRBV5-1	ASSLALGDNEQF
NA	TRBV6-6	ASSEPGPQH
NA	TRBV7-2	ASTTGQTNYGYT
NA	TRBV4-3	ASSQRLGTGENYGYT
NA	TRBV14	ASSQDPGFYEQY
NA	TRBV6-5	ASSYSSAGDNNEQF
once	TRBV25-1	ASSDSKGTHQETQY
NA	TRBV4-2	ASSQNRGGYGYT
NA	TRBV2	ASSEAASYNEQF
NA	TRBV29-1	SVETGVRTEAF
NA	TRBV5-1	ASSRLAGGTYNEQF
NA	TRBV18	ASSPDGGRRDSPLH